The rows below give T cell receptor beta chains drawn from one sample of a study of T cell responses to AZD1222 COVID-19 vaccine. Assay: immunoSEQ multiplex PCR; the TCRdb copy retains only in-frame clones and omits some. The sample lists about 170,000 clones, 87% occurring once. The sequences come from peripheral blood, collected on day 0 of AZD1222 vaccination. The receptors stem from an adult in good health. Each CDR3 is given with its conserved first and last residue. Each record gives: D gene, V gene, clone size, J gene, CDR3 protein, CDR3 DNA. D genes are given only for firm matches. Size is stated for part of the rows, as once, few or many counts, or as a class when the clone is expanded.

>NA|TRBV6-4|NA|TRBJ1-1
CASRRGFQSPEAFF
TGTGCCAGCAGGCGGGGGTTTCAGAGCCCTGAAGCTTTCTTT
>NA|TRBV9|NA|TRBJ1-2
CASSADLGRYGYTF
TGTGCCAGCAGCGCCGATCTGGGGCGCTATGGCTACACCTTC
>TRBD2|TRBV15|NA|TRBJ2-7
CATSTTGGYEQYF
TGTGCCACCAGCACCACGGGGGGCTACGAGCAGTACTTC
>NA|TRBV7-3|once|TRBJ2-6
CASSYPGGWSGANVLTF
TGTGCCAGCAGCTACCCCGGGGGATGGTCCGGGGCCAACGTCCTGACTTTC
>NA|TRBV19|NA|TRBJ1-4
CASSGQLNEKLFF
TGTGCCAGCTCGGGGCAGCTTAATGAAAAACTGTTTTTT
>NA|TRBV5-4|NA|TRBJ1-2
CASSLDRDPYGYTF
TGTGCCAGCAGCTTGGACAGGGACCCCTATGGCTACACCTTC
>NA|TRBV5-6|NA|TRBJ1-2
CASSSLMTGIQFLSYGYTF
TGTGCCAGCAGCTCGCTCATGACCGGGATACAGTTCCTTTCCTATGGCTACACCTTC
>NA|TRBV27|few|TRBJ2-7
CASSLSGALSSYEQYF
TGTGCCAGCAGTTTATCGGGGGCTCTGAGCTCCTACGAGCAGTACTTC
>NA|TRBV19|few|TRBJ1-6
CASSTWKGRSSYNSPLHF
TGTGCCAGTAGTACATGGAAGGGACGTAGCTCCTATAATTCACCCCTCCACTTT
>NA|TRBV20-1|NA|TRBJ1-2
CSARQNYGYTF
TGCAGTGCTAGACAGAACTATGGCTACACCTTC
>NA|TRBV7-8|NA|TRBJ1-3
CASSLAGSSGNTIYF
TGTGCCAGCAGCTTAGCCGGGAGCTCTGGAAACACCATATATTTT
>NA|TRBV12-3/TRBV12-4|NA|TRBJ1-5
CASSFRVIGPQHF
TGTGCCAGCAGTTTCAGGGTTATTGGCCCCCAGCATTTT
>NA|TRBV6-5|NA|TRBJ1-1
CASSYPTPEAFF
TGTGCCAGCAGTTACCCCACACCAGAAGCTTTCTTT
>NA|TRBV29-1|once|TRBJ2-1
CSVQQGSSYNEQFF
TGCAGCGTTCAGCAGGGGAGCTCCTACAATGAGCAGTTCTTC
>NA|TRBV28|once|TRBJ1-2
CASRGDGRNYGYTF
TGTGCCAGCAGGGGAGACGGTAGAAACTATGGCTACACCTTC
>NA|TRBV7-2|NA|TRBJ2-2
CASSLSTGRNGELFF
TGTGCCAGCAGCCTTTCGACAGGAAGAAATGGGGAGCTGTTTTTT
>NA|TRBV19|NA|TRBJ1-2
CADGEANYGYTF
TGTGCTGATGGGGAGGCTAACTATGGCTACACCTTC
>NA|TRBV5-4|many|TRBJ2-7
CASSHHGSYEQYF
TGTGCCAGCAGCCACCATGGCAGCTACGAGCAGTACTTC
>TRBD1|TRBV6-1|NA|TRBJ1-2
CASSEQGAFYGYTF
TGTGCCAGCAGTGAACAGGGGGCCTTTTATGGCTACACCTTC
>NA|TRBV5-6|NA|TRBJ1-1
CASSSYGAAEAFF
TGTGCCAGCAGCTCCTACGGGGCCGCTGAAGCTTTCTTT
>NA|TRBV9|NA|TRBJ2-7
CASSAGPWGEQYF
TGTGCCAGCAGCGCCGGCCCATGGGGTGAGCAGTACTTC
>TRBD2|TRBV11-2|NA|TRBJ2-1
CASSLVASGSFGEQFF
TGTGCCAGCAGCTTAGTGGCTAGCGGGAGTTTTGGTGAGCAGTTCTTC
>NA|TRBV5-1|NA|TRBJ2-7
CASSRGEGYEQYF
TGCGCCAGCAGCCGGGGTGAAGGGTACGAGCAGTACTTC
>TRBD1|TRBV6-1|NA|TRBJ1-2
CASSDRTGGYTF
TGTGCCAGCAGTGACCGGACAGGGGGCTACACCTTC
>NA|TRBV12-3/TRBV12-4|NA|TRBJ1-1
CASSYAREKAFF
TGTGCCAGCAGTTACGCCAGGGAGAAAGCTTTCTTT
>TRBD1|TRBV6-8|NA|TRBJ2-7
CASWRDRERGPPYEQYF
TGTGCCAGCTGGCGGGACAGGGAGAGAGGGCCCCCCTACGAGCAGTACTTC
>TRBD2|TRBV27|NA|TRBJ2-7
CASSLAGSSSYEQYF
TGTGCCAGCAGTCTAGCGGGATCGAGCTCCTACGAGCAGTACTTC